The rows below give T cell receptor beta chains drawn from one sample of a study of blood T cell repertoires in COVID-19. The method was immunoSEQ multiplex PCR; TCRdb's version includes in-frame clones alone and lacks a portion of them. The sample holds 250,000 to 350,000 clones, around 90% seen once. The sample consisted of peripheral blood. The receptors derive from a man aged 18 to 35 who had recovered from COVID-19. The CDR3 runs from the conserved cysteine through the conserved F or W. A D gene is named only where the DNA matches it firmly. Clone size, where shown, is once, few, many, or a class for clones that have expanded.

TGTGCCAGCAGCCAGGCCGGGATCACTGAAGCTTTCTTT CASSQAGITEAFF TRBJ1-1 NA NA TRBV3-1/TRBV3-2
TGTGCCAGCAGTCCGACTAGCCCTATTCCCTACGAGCAGTACTTC CASSPTSPIPYEQYF TRBJ2-7 TRBD2 NA TRBV27
TGTGCCAGCAGCGTAGAAACTAGCGGGGGCCTTTGGCCGCAGTATTTT CASSVETSGGLWPQYF TRBJ2-3 TRBD2 NA TRBV9
TGTGCCAGCGTATGGCCGGGACAGGCTAATGAAAAACTGTTTTTT CASVWPGQANEKLFF TRBJ1-4 TRBD1 NA TRBV6-4
TGTGCCAGCAGCTTAGGGACTAGCGGGGTCGAGCAGTTCTTC CASSLGTSGVEQFF TRBJ2-1 TRBD2 NA TRBV7-2
TGTGCCAGCAGTTACAGCATGGCAGGAACTGGAAACACCATATATTTT CASSYSMAGTGNTIYF TRBJ1-3 NA NA TRBV6-5
TGTGCCAGCAGTTACTTAAACGGGAACACTGAAGCTTTCTTT CASSYLNGNTEAFF TRBJ1-1 NA NA TRBV6-5
TGTGCCAGCAGGGTACTAGCGGGGCGCACAGATACGCAGTATTTT CASRVLAGRTDTQYF TRBJ2-3 TRBD2 NA TRBV6-5
TGTGCCAGCAGTTTAGGACGGGGGGCCTACGAGCAGTACTTC CASSLGRGAYEQYF TRBJ2-7 TRBD2 NA TRBV27
TGTGCCAGCAGCCAATCGACGAGTACAGCAGGGACTGAAGCTTTCTTT CASSQSTSTAGTEAFF TRBJ1-1 NA NA TRBV4-2
TGTGCCAGTAGTCCCCGGGGAAGCTCCTACGAGCAGTACTTC CASSPRGSSYEQYF TRBJ2-7 NA few TRBV19
TGTGCCAGCAGTCCACAGGGTTTCTACACTGAAGCTTTCTTT CASSPQGFYTEAFF TRBJ1-1 NA NA TRBV27
TGCGCCAGCAGCCGGGGGACAGGTCAGATTTGGGAGACCCAGTACTTC CASSRGTGQIWETQYF TRBJ2-5 TRBD1 once TRBV4-1
TGTGCCAGCAGCTACCGAACAGGGGAGTCTGGAAACACCATATATTTT CASSYRTGESGNTIYF TRBJ1-3 TRBD1 NA TRBV7-9
TGTGCCAGCAGCTTTTTGACAGAGGATACAGATACGCAGTATTTT CASSFLTEDTDTQYF TRBJ2-3 NA NA TRBV13
TGTGCCAGCAGCGTCGTCGGGGGTAGCACAGATACGCAGTATTTT CASSVVGGSTDTQYF TRBJ2-3 NA NA TRBV6-5
TGCGCCAGCAGCCCCGCACAGACAATTAAAAACACTGAAGCTTTCTTT CASSPAQTIKNTEAFF TRBJ1-1 NA NA TRBV4-3
TGTGCCAGCAGCCGCCCGGGACAGGGGGACCACGAGCAGTACTTC CASSRPGQGDHEQYF TRBJ2-7 TRBD1 NA TRBV7-9
TGTGCCAGCAGTTTAATGACTTTCTACGAGCAGTACTTC CASSLMTFYEQYF TRBJ2-7 NA NA TRBV27
TGTGCCAGCAGTGAGGGGACAGGGTACTATGGCTACACCTTC CASSEGTGYYGYTF TRBJ1-2 TRBD1 once TRBV2
TGCAGCGTCTCTGACCCTCGACCTAATACTAGGGATGAGCAGTTCTTC CSVSDPRPNTRDEQFF TRBJ2-1 NA NA TRBV29-1
TGTGCCATCAGGGGGGAGGGAAATACGCAGTATTTT CAIRGEGNTQYF TRBJ2-3 TRBD2 NA TRBV10-3
TGTGCCAGCAGCGTGAGGGAGGGGAAATCCTATGGCTACACCTTC CASSVREGKSYGYTF TRBJ1-2 NA NA TRBV9
TGCGCCAGCAGCCAAGCCCTCGGGACAGGGGGGCCTGAAGCTTTCTTT CASSQALGTGGPEAFF TRBJ1-1 TRBD1 NA TRBV4-3
TGTGCCAGCAGCCAAGAAGGGACTAGCGTCTACGAGCAGTACTTC CASSQEGTSVYEQYF TRBJ2-7 TRBD2 NA TRBV4-2
TGTGCCAGCAGCACACGGGCCTCAGGGGCGCGGAAAACCGGGGAGCTGTTTTTT CASSTRASGARKTGELFF TRBJ2-2 NA few TRBV7-8
TGTGCCAGCAGTCCCCTTAATCAGCCCCAGCATTTT CASSPLNQPQHF TRBJ1-5 NA NA TRBV12-3/TRBV12-4
TGTGCCAGCAGCCGGGACAGAGGCGCTGAAGCTTTCTTT CASSRDRGAEAFF TRBJ1-1 TRBD1 NA TRBV6-5
TGTGCCTGGACGCAAGGGGCGAATTACTATGGCTACACCTTC CAWTQGANYYGYTF TRBJ1-2 NA NA TRBV30
TGCGCCAGCAGCCAACCCTCAGGGGGCGCGGGTGAAAAACTGTTTTTT CASSQPSGGAGEKLFF TRBJ1-4 TRBD1 NA TRBV4-1
TGTGCCAGTAGTATAGGCCGTGGACTTAACACTGAAGCTTTCTTT CASSIGRGLNTEAFF TRBJ1-1 NA few TRBV19
TGTGCCAGCAGCGATAGGACTTATAGCAATCAGCCCCAGCATTTT CASSDRTYSNQPQHF TRBJ1-5 NA NA TRBV7-9
TGTGCCAGCAGCCCTTCGATAGATAATGAAAAACTGTTTTTT CASSPSIDNEKLFF TRBJ1-4 NA NA TRBV7-2
TGTGCCAGCTCACCCGGCCAGGGTGAAGCTTTCTTT CASSPGQGEAFF TRBJ1-1 NA once TRBV18
TGTGCCAGCAGTGAAGAGGTCGGGAGGGCCCTCTACGAGCAGTACTTC CASSEEVGRALYEQYF TRBJ2-7 TRBD2 NA TRBV6-1
TGTGCCAGCAGCCGCAGGATCGACAATGAGCAGTTCTTC CASSRRIDNEQFF TRBJ2-1 NA NA TRBV27
TGTGCCAGCAGCAAAAAACAGGGGCACATAAGCTCCTACAATGAGCAGTTCTTC CASSKKQGHISSYNEQFF TRBJ2-1 TRBD1 NA TRBV7-3